Following are 26 T cell receptor beta chains from one sample sequenced in a study of blood T cell repertoires in COVID-19. Clones were read by immunoSEQ multiplex PCR, and TCRdb kept only the in-frame ones, dropping some. The sample carries some 64,000 clones, approximately 78% recorded once. The sequencing input was peripheral blood. These receptor sequences come from a man aged 55 to 69 with COVID-19, enrolled during active disease.

This clone has just one count. This chain uses TRBV3-1 (or the pseudogene TRBV3-2) with TRBJ2-7; D gene ambiguous. This CDR3 is built from 11 residues. The germline gives CDR1 LGHDT, CDR2 YNNKEL (reference sequence). V lost 1 base and J lost 5, with 3 bases in between. CDR3 sequence (DNA): TGTGCCAGCAGCCAAGTAAACGAGCAGTACTTC. This codes for CASSQVNEQYF.

In its sample, this clone was seen a few times. The CDR3, as DNA: TGTGCCAGCAGCCACAGTTCCAGGTCCTACGAGCAGTACTTC. Protein sequence: CASSHSSRSYEQYF. The rearrangement uses TRBV3-1 (or the pseudogene TRBV3-2) and TRBJ2-7; D gene uncertain. The CDR3 spans 14 residues. Trimming cost V 3 bases and J 1 base, with 10 bases left between them. The germline V gene has CDR1 LGHDT and CDR2 YNNKEL (reference sequence).

This rearrangement joins TRBV30 to TRBJ1-4; 10 bases line up with TRBD1. Unmatched junction bases numbered 5, after V lost 0 bases and J lost 10 bases. This CDR3 region has 14 residues. Germline values: CDR1 GTSNPN, CDR2 SVGIG (reference sequence). This CDR3 reads CAWSVTGGAGKLFF. CDR3 DNA sequence: TGTGCCTGGAGTGTGACAGGGGGCGCCGGAAAACTGTTTTTT.

V gene TRBV28 combines with J gene TRBJ2-1; perhaps TRBD1 as D (6 bases). Germline V gene data show CDR1 as MDHEN and CDR2 as SYDVKM. V was shortened by 7 bases and J by 8 bases, with 21 bases between the two germline ends. The CDR3 spans 15 residues. The CDR3 coding sequence is TGTGCCAGCACCGGGACCTACAGGGAACGAGATGAGCAGTTCTTC. Its protein is CASTGTYRERDEQFF. Drawing the rest from reference TRBV28 and TRBJ2-1, the complete variable domain is DVKVTQSSRYLVKRTGEKVFLECVQDMDHENMFWYRQDPGLGLRLIYFSYDVKMKEKGDIPEGYSVSREKKERFSLILESASTNQTSMYLCASTGTYRERDEQFFGPGTRLTVL.

J is TRBJ2-5 and V is TRBV5-1; weak D call: TRBD2 (5 bases). The CDR3 covers 15 residues. V lost 0 bases, J lost 1 base, and 10 bases lay in between. The germline CDR1 and CDR2 sequences are SGHRS and YFSETQ. The CDR3 coding sequence is TGCGCCAGCAGCTTGGCCGTAGCGCCCCAAGAGACCCAGTACTTC. Residues: CASSLAVAPQETQYF.

This clone was seen just once. The chain carries TRBV5-4 and TRBJ2-3; 7 bases are a match to TRBD1. Germline loops: CDR1 SGHNT, CDR2 YYREEE (reference sequence). The CDR3 totals 14 residues. Germline trimming cut 5 bases from V and 7 bases from J; bases unmatched to any gene: 10. The CDR3 protein is CASRLDRAGNTQYF. CDR3 in DNA: TGTGCCAGCAGACTAGACAGGGCTGGAAATACGCAGTATTTT.

Points on this clone: This same CDR3 is encoded by further DNA sequences in the sample. This sequence joins TRBV29-1 and TRBJ2-7; 7 bases are shared with TRBD2. The CDR3 spans 14 residues. J lost 4 bases, V lost 7 bases, and 13 bases had no gene match. Germline values: CDR1 SQVTM, CDR2 ANQGSEA. Here the CDR3 DNA reads TGCAGCGCATTACGGGGGGTGGGGGGATACGAGCAGTACTTC. This translates into CSALRGVGGYEQYF.

The V call is TRBV19, the J call TRBJ2-7; tentatively, D is TRBD1 (6 bases). Trimming cost V 7 bases and J 3 bases, with 13 bases left between them. CDR3 length equals 13 residues. Germline lookup yields CDR1 LNHDA and CDR2 SQIVND (reference sequence). The CDR3 reads CASTPTDSYEQYF. In DNA form, the CDR3 reads TGTGCCAGTACCCCAACGGACAGCTACGAGCAGTACTTC.

Only a few counts were recorded for this clone. This chain connects TRBV6-5 to TRBJ2-7, with 7 nucleotides matching TRBD2. Losses at the gene ends were 5 bases for V and 6 bases for J; bases not matched to a gene: 10. Germline CDR1 and CDR2: MNHEY and SVGAGI. The CDR3 covers 14 residues. Here the CDR3 DNA reads TGTGCCAGCAGTCGGGGGGATTTGAAGCTCGAGCAGTACTTC. Residues: CASSRGDLKLEQYF.

The chain couples TRBV5-5 to TRBJ2-6, with D possibly being TRBD2 (5 bases). V was clipped by 5 bases and J by 0 bases, with 15 bases between them. CDR3 length equals 17 residues. The germline V gene encodes CDR1 SGHKS and CDR2 YYEKEE (reference sequence). CDR3 protein: CASRPGAASSGANVLTF. The DNA of the CDR3 is TGTGCCAGCAGACCTGGAGCGGCTAGCTCTGGGGCCAACGTCCTGACTTTC.

J is TRBJ2-2 and V is TRBV18, with TRBD2 matching over 13 bases. The CDR3 runs to 18 residues. Germline CDR1 and CDR2: KGHSH and LQKENI. Trimming at V came to 0 bases and at J to 0 bases, leaving 1 base not matched to a gene. The CDR3 DNA is TGTGCCAGCTCACCACCGGGACTAGCGGGGCCGAACACCGGGGAGCTGTTTTTT. It is translated as CASSPPGLAGPNTGELFF.

J is TRBJ2-2 and V is TRBV6-1, with D perhaps TRBD2 (7 bases). From germline, CDR1 is MNHNS and CDR2 SASEGT. The CDR3 loop spans 13 amino acids. Deletions cut 8 bases from V and 3 bases from J, with 10 bases between. The CDR3, as DNA: TGTGCCAGCGGGGGGGCTGACACCGGGGAGCTGTTTTTT. Its protein product is CASGGADTGELFF.

This chain connects TRBV19 to TRBJ1-2; no clear D. V dropped 5 bases and J dropped 7 bases, with 14 bases sitting between them. Germline CDR1 and CDR2: LNHDA and SQIVND (reference sequence). The CDR3 is 13 residues long. CDR3 sequence reads: CASSPDTLPGYTF. Here the CDR3 DNA reads TGTGCCAGTAGTCCCGACACTCTTCCTGGCTACACCTTC.

The V gene is TRBV5-1, the J gene TRBJ2-7, with D perhaps TRBD1 (5 bases). V was pared by 1 base and J by 4 bases, with 12 bases between. Per the germline V gene, CDR1 is SGHRS and CDR2 is YFSETQ. The CDR3 extends over 14 amino acids. CDR3 in DNA: TGCGCCAGCAGCTTGTGGGCAGGGTCGTACGAGCAGTACTTC. This encodes CASSLWAGSYEQYF.

With respect to this clone: This sample also contains other DNA sequences that code for the same CDR3. The chain carries TRBV7-3 and TRBJ2-5; tentatively, D is TRBD2 (7 bases). V was pared by 5 bases and J by 5 bases, with 12 bases between. The germline CDR1 and CDR2 sequences are SGHTA and FQGTGA. This CDR3 is 13 amino acids long. As DNA, the CDR3 is TGTGCCAGCAGCCCGGGGGGCCGGGAGACCCAGTACTTC. Amino acids: CASSPGGRETQYF.

V is TRBV5-6 and J is TRBJ1-6; D not certain. Trimming took off 4 bases at V and 6 bases at J, with 11 bases between the two ends. CDR1 is SGHDT and CDR2 is YYEEEE in the germline V gene. The CDR3 is 14 amino acids. The CDR3: CASSPTMGNSPLHF. CDR3 DNA sequence: TGTGCCAGCAGCCCGACAATGGGTAATTCACCCCTCCACTTT.

This clone was found once. The rearrangement uses TRBV10-3 and TRBJ2-2, with D unclear. V lost 2 bases and J 4 bases, leaving 5 bases between the germline ends. This CDR3 spans 13 amino acids. Looked up from germline, CDR1 is ENHRY and CDR2 is SYGVKD. The CDR3 nucleotides are TGTGCCATCAGTGAGGAGGTCACCGGGGAGCTGTTTTTT. Translation: CAISEEVTGELFF.

J is TRBJ2-7 and V is TRBV5-1; TRBD2 matches at 10 bases. CDR1 SGHRS and CDR2 YFSETQ come from the germline V gene. The CDR3 is 16 amino acids. With V trimmed by 1 base and J by 6 bases, 10 bases remained unmatched. In DNA, the CDR3 is TGCGCCAGCAGCTTGATACTAGCGGGGTCCGGGGGCGAGCAGTACTTC. Its protein is CASSLILAGSGGEQYF.

The chain has TRBV7-2 and TRBJ2-3, with D maybe TRBD1 (6 bases). This CDR3 contains 13 residues. The germline V gene has CDR1 SGHTA and CDR2 FQGNSA. Trimming left V 9 bases short and J 5 bases short, with 15 bases between. The CDR3 spells CASGGGGQDTQYF. The DNA of the CDR3 is TGTGCCAGTGGGGGCGGAGGACAAGATACGCAGTATTTT.

The chain is built from TRBV5-1 and TRBJ2-3; 9 bases agree with TRBD2. The CDR3 runs to 17 residues. CDR1 and CDR2 (germline): SGHRS, YFSETQ. J was trimmed by 9 bases and V by 3 bases; bases with no gene match: 17. The CDR3 spells CASSSPASGVQGETQYF. The CDR3 nucleotides read TGCGCCAGCAGCTCCCCTGCTAGCGGGGTTCAGGGAGAAACGCAGTATTTT. Supplemented by reference TRBV5-1 and TRBJ2-3, the full variable domain reads KAGVTQTPRYLIKTRGQQVTLSCSPISGHRSVSWYQQTPGQGLQFLFEYFSETQRNKGNFPGRFSGRQFSNSRSEMNVSTLELGDSALYLCASSSPASGVQGETQYFGPGTRLTVL.

The chain carries TRBV24-1 and TRBJ1-5; D not certain. V lost 12 bases and J lost 4, with 12 bases in between. The CDR3 extends over 12 amino acids. CDR1 is KGHDR and CDR2 is SFDVKD in the germline V gene. The CDR3 DNA reads TGTGCCGCCTCCCAGGTGAATCAGCCCCAGCATTTT. It translates to CAASQVNQPQHF.

The CDR3 sequence: CASSQSISTGATGELFF. CDR3 DNA: TGTGCCAGCAGCCAATCAATATCGACAGGGGCGACCGGGGAGCTGTTTTTT. The chain joins TRBV4-2 to TRBJ2-2, with 8 positions matching TRBD1. Germline V lookup: CDR1 LGHNA, CDR2 YNFKEQ. The CDR3 length is 17 residues. V lost 2 bases, J lost 5 bases, and 10 bases stayed unmatched.

The chain recombines TRBV5-1 with TRBJ1-5, with 11 bases matching TRBD1. Germline V gene data show CDR1 as SGHRS and CDR2 as YFSETQ. The trim removed 4 bases at V and 6 bases at J, leaving 9 bases unmatched. This CDR3 contains 16 residues. The CDR3: CASSPTGQGAGQPQHF. In nucleotides, the CDR3 is TGCGCCAGCAGCCCCACCGGACAGGGGGCAGGTCAGCCCCAGCATTTT.

The chain has TRBV27 and TRBJ2-1; no clear D gene. Germline CDR1 MNHEY, CDR2 SMNVEV (reference sequence). The V end lost 4 bases, the J end lost 5 bases, and 3 bases lay between the germline ends. CDR3 size: 11 residues. The CDR3 loop is CASSSNNEQFF. As DNA, the CDR3 is TGTGCCAGCAGTTCAAACAATGAGCAGTTCTTC.

This clone was seen just once. The rearrangement joins TRBV7-9 to TRBJ1-6; D is undetermined. This CDR3 is built from 13 residues. CDR1 is SEHNR, CDR2 FQNEAQ, per germline (reference sequence). The V end was cut by 2 bases, the J end by 10 bases, with 9 bases between. CDR3 residues: CASSLTAGSPLHF. DNA of the CDR3: TGTGCCAGCAGCTTAACAGCGGGATCACCCCTCCACTTT.

J is TRBJ2-3 and V is TRBV5-6; TRBD1 matches at 9 bases. After removal of 3 bases from V and 9 bases from J, the junction contained 2 bases not matched to a gene. Looked up from germline, CDR1 is SGHDT and CDR2 is YYEEEE. The CDR3 consists of 12 residues. CDR3 region: CASSYRGRTQYF. CDR3 DNA sequence: TGTGCCAGCAGCTACAGGGGGCGGACGCAGTATTTT. Full variable domain (outside the CDR3, taken from reference TRBV5-6 and TRBJ2-3): DAGVTQSPTHLIKTRGQQVTLRCSPKSGHDTVSWYQQALGQGPQFIFQYYEEEERQRGNFPDRFSGHQFPNYSSELNVNALLLGDSALYLCASSYRGRTQYFGPGTRLTVL.